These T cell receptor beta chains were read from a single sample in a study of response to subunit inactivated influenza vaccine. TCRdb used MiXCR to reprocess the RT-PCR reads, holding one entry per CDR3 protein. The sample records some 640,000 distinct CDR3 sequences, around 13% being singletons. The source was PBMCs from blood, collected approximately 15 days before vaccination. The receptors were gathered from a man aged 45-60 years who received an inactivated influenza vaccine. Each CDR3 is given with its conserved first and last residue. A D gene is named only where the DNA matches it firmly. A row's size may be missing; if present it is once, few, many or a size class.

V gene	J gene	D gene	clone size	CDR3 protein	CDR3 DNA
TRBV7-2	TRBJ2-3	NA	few	CASSFGRGFTDTQYF	TGTGCCAGCAGCTTCGGCCGCGGGTTCACAGATACGCAGTATTTT
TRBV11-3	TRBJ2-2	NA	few	CASSLDLSGELFF	TGTGCCAGCAGCTTAGATCTAAGCGGGGAGCTGTTTTTT
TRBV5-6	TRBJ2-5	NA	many	CASSFGSQETQYF	TGTGCCAGCAGCTTCGGCAGCCAAGAGACCCAGTACTTC
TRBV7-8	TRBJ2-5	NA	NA	CASSYLGARPETQYF	TGTGCCAGCAGCTACCTTGGGGCAAGGCCGGAGACCCAGTACTTC
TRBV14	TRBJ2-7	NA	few	CASSRPGFTYEQYF	TGTGCCAGCAGCCGACCGGGGTTCACCTACGAGCAGTACTTC
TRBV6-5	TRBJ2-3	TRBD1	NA	CASSYGDRNTDTQYF	TGTGCCAGCAGTTATGGGGACAGAAACACAGATACGCAGTATTTT
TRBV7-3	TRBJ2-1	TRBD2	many	CASSELAGTYNEQFF	TGTGCCAGCAGCGAACTAGCGGGGACCTACAATGAGCAGTTCTTC
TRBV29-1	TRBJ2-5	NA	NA	CSVAQGPETQYF	TGCAGCGTCGCTCAGGGGCCGGAGACCCAGTACTTC
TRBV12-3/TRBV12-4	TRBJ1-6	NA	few	CASSFGGTFNSPLHF	TGTGCCAGCAGTTTTGGGGGGACATTTAATTCACCCCTCCACTTT
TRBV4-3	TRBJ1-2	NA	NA	CASSQDPDSKFYGYTF	TGCGCCAGCAGCCAAGATCCGGACAGCAAATTCTATGGCTACACCTTC
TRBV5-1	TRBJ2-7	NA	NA	CASSFWEGAGREQYF	TGCGCCAGCAGCTTCTGGGAAGGGGCAGGACGCGAGCAGTACTTC
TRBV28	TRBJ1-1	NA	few	CASSFGFTRLQEF	TGTGCCAGCAGTTTTGGCTTCACCAGATTACAGGAATTT
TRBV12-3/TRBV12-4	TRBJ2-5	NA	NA	CASSFYSLHEETQYF	TGTGCCAGCAGTTTTTACAGTCTACACGAAGAGACCCAGTACTTC
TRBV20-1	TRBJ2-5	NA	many	CSARDSRLTTQETQYF	TGCAGTGCTAGAGATTCTCGGCTGACAACACAAGAGACCCAGTACTTC
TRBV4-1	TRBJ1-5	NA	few	CASSQAGKNQPQHF	TGCGCCAGCAGCCAAGCCGGGAAAAATCAGCCCCAGCATTTT
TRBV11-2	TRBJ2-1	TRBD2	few	CASSLGEGNYNEQFF	TGTGCCAGCAGCTTGGGGGAGGGCAACTACAATGAGCAGTTCTTC
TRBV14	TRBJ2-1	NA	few	CASSQEHGGDEQFF	TGTGCCAGCAGCCAAGAACACGGGGGCGATGAGCAGTTCTTC
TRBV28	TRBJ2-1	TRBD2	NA	CASSLLASGRLRQEQFF	TGTGCCAGCAGTTTATTGGCTAGCGGGAGGCTTCGGCAAGAGCAGTTCTTC
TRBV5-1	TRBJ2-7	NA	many	CASNPKGSSYEQYF	TGCGCCAGCAACCCGAAGGGGAGCTCCTACGAGCAGTACTTC
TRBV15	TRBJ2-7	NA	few	CATSRAQGTYEQYF	TGTGCCACCAGCAGAGCACAGGGCACCTACGAGCAGTACTTC
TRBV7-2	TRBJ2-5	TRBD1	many	CASSTSTGAWYQETQYF	TGTGCCAGCAGCACATCCACAGGGGCCTGGTACCAAGAGACCCAGTACTTC
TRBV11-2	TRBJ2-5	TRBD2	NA	CASSLQPGARAGVWQYF	TGTGCCAGCAGCTTGCAACCTGGGGCCCGAGCGGGGGTCTGGCAGTACTTC
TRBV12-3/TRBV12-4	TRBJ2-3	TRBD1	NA	CASSLQGAQYTQYF	TGTGCCAGCAGTTTACAGGGGGCACAGTATACGCAGTATTTT
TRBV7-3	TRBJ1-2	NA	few	CASSLTGPANYGYTF	TGTGCCAGCAGCTTAACAGGACCTGCTAACTATGGCTACACCTTC
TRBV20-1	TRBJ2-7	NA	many	CSARREYEQYF	TGCAGTGCTAGAAGGGAATACGAGCAGTACTTC
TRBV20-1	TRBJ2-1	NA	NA	CSATAGLLEPFYQQFF	TGCAGTGCTACCGCAGGGTTACTTGAACCTTTCTACCAGCAGTTCTTC
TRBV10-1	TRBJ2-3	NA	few	CASSVVREASITDTQYF	TGCGCCAGCAGTGTTGTCCGAGAGGCCAGTATCACAGATACGCAGTATTTT
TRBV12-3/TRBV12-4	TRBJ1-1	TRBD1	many	CASSPDRDTEAFF	TGTGCCAGCAGTCCCGACAGGGACACTGAAGCTTTCTTT
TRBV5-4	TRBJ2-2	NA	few	CASRWDRGTGELFF	TGTGCCAGCAGGTGGGATCGGGGCACCGGGGAGCTGTTTTTT
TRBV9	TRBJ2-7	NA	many	CASSLLGDEQYF	TGTGCCAGCAGCCTGCTAGGGGACGAGCAGTACTTC
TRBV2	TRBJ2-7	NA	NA	CASSTDPLGGGQYF	TGTGCCAGCAGTACCGACCCCTTGGGGGGTGGGCAGTACTTC
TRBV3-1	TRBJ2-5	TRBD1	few	CASSYTGGWETQYF	TGTGCCAGCAGCTACACAGGGGGTTGGGAGACCCAGTACTTC
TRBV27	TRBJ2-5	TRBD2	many	CASSLTSGSFETQYF	TGTGCCAGCAGTCTCACTAGCGGGAGTTTCGAGACCCAGTACTTC
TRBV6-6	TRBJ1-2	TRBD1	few	CASDRGRGTSYTF	TGTGCCTCCGACAGGGGCAGGGGCACTAGCTACACCTTC
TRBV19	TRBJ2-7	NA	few	CASSFRDASVEQYF	TGTGCCAGTAGTTTTCGGGACGCCTCGGTCGAGCAGTACTTC
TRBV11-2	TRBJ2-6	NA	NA	CASTTIGGRAGANVLTF	TGTGCCAGCACCACAATCGGGGGGCGCGCTGGGGCCAACGTCCTGACTTTC
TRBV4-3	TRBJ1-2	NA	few	CASSQDIGNYGYTF	TGCGCCAGCAGCCAAGATATAGGGAACTATGGCTACACCTTC
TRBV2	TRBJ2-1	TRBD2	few	CAILAGGPSNEQFF	TGTGCCATTCTAGCGGGAGGGCCGTCCAATGAGCAGTTCTTC
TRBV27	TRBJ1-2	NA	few	CASSMNGYGYTF	TGTGCCAGCAGCATGAATGGCTATGGCTACACCTTC
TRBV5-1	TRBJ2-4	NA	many	CASSLDRSDIQYF	TGCGCCAGCAGCTTGGATCGGTCTGACATTCAGTACTTC
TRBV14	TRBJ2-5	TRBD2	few	CASSPQTSGIQETQYF	TGTGCCAGCAGCCCGCAGACTAGCGGAATCCAAGAGACCCAGTACTTC